This T cell receptor (beta chain) was documented in a study of OX40 agonist ivuxolimab in advanced cancers. The wider study: Patients took ivuxolimab, an agonistic anti-OX40 (CD134) antibody.

Germline CDR1 reads MNHNY; CDR2 reads SVGAGI (reference sequence). This CDR3 has 13 residues. Trimming shortened V by 6 bases and J by 7 bases, and 15 bases separated the two germline ends. As concerns this clone: Its antigen is undetermined.

General study results and limits: Clonal expansion was among the lowest in partial responders at 0.1-3.0 mg/kg, especially CD8+. In the 0.1 to 3.0 mg/kg range, CD4+ and CD8+ blood T cells had expanded clonally by week 6.

Only in-frame clones appear in the TCRdb table, and some are missing; sequencing was by immunoSEQ multiplex PCR. The sample has 66,000 or so clones, roughly 84% seen once. People who had autoimmune disease history or systemic immunosuppression were excluded. The chain recombines TRBV6-6 with TRBJ2-5; tentatively, D is TRBD1 or TRBD2 (6 bases each). The source of this sequence is an adult with an advanced solid tumor such as melanoma, head and neck, liver or kidney cancer. Source: CD4+ or CD8+ T cells sorted from blood, taken in a trial of the OX40 agonist ivuxolimab. The CDR3 DNA is TGTGCCAGCAGCCGCCTGGAGGGGGGGACCCAGTACTTC. Its protein product is CASSRLEGGTQYF.